The clone carrying this TCR beta chain has just a few counts. Its specificity is not known. These data come from a study of blood T cells in healthy people across ages. Study results and caveats: Estimated diversity across one million T cells was deemed an underestimate. The study could not conclusively compare naive and antigen-experienced cells, given its unsorted PBMCs.

A sample-barcoded 5' primer and a J-beta primer mix were used in a second PCR of roughly 7 to 11 cycles. Each cDNA molecule, via a template-switch adaptor with 12 random nucleotides, was tagged. TCRdb re-analysed the 5' RACE reads in MiXCR, keeping a single row per CDR3 protein. The repertoire holds 1 million to 1.2 million distinct CDR3 sequences, with 35% to 45% as singletons. V lost 3 bases to trimming and J lost 2 bases, with 12 bases between them. Germline loops: CDR1 SGHAT, CDR2 FQNNGV. The CDR3 sequence is 15 residues long. The chain couples TRBV11-2 to TRBJ2-3, with D possibly TRBD2 on 5 matching bases. This receptor was obtained from a man younger than 35 in good health. Sequencing used blood. The DNA for the CDR3 is TGTGCCAGCAGCTTTCCAGAGGGTCCCACAGATACGCAGTATTTT. This gives the protein CASSFPEGPTDTQYF.